Listed here is a single TCR beta chain. These data are taken from a study of blood T cell repertoires in COVID-19. Measured with immunoSEQ multiplex PCR; TCRdb has only the in-frame clones, and not every one. The sample has approximately 330,000 clones; roughly 89% are singletons. The CDR3 is 18 residues long. Germline CDR1 and CDR2: SGHDT and YYEEEE. With 0 bases clipped from V and 6 bases from J, the junction kept 12 bases outside the gene matches. This clonotype originated in a woman aged 25 to 45 who had recovered from COVID-19. Material for sequencing was PBMCs or T cells enriched from blood (not recorded which). This sequence joins TRBV5-6 and TRBJ2-1, with TRBD2 matching 10 bases. For the CDR3, the DNA is TGTGCCAGCAGCTTGGTTGCGGCTAGCGGGAGCTTCGGCAATGAGCAGTTCTTC. Encoded protein: CASSLVAASGSFGNEQFF. The entire variable domain, with the rest obtained from reference TRBV5-6 and TRBJ2-1, is as follows: DAGVTQSPTHLIKTRGQQVTLRCSPKSGHDTVSWYQQALGQGPQFIFQYYEEEERQRGNFPDRFSGHQFPNYSSELNVNALLLGDSALYLCASSLVAASGSFGNEQFFGPGTRLTVL.